One and the same sample provided the 19 T cell receptor beta chains below, sequenced in a study of somatic mutations in cytotoxic T cells in rheumatoid arthritis. The protocol was immunoSEQ multiplex PCR, while the TCRdb copy is restricted to in-frame clones and leaves out a portion. The table shows 15,000 to 20,000 clones, with roughly 80% occurring only once. The sequenced sample consisted of CD8+ T cells sorted from blood. These receptors were collected from an adult with rheumatoid arthritis.

The chain recombines TRBV7-6 with TRBJ1-1; 8 nucleotides agree with TRBD1. Per germline, CDR1 SGHVS and CDR2 FNYEAQ. J lost 4 bases, V lost 5 bases, and 12 bases had no gene match. CDR3 size: 16 residues. The CDR3, as DNA: TGTGCCAGCAGCCCTCCTCGGACAGGGCGAACCACTGAAGCTTTCTTT. Amino acids: CASSPPRTGRTTEAFF.

The V call is TRBV5-6, the J call TRBJ2-5; D remains unclear. The V and J ends lost 2 bases and 1 base respectively, with 9 bases between them. Germline V gene data show CDR1 as SGHDT and CDR2 as YYEEEE. The CDR3 is made up of 14 amino acids. For the CDR3, the DNA is TGTGCCAGCAGCTTCCCACGGCTCCAAGAGACCCAGTACTTC. Translation gives CASSFPRLQETQYF. Complete variable domain (other parts from reference TRBV5-6 and TRBJ2-5): DAGVTQSPTHLIKTRGQQVTLRCSPKSGHDTVSWYQQALGQGPQFIFQYYEEEERQRGNFPDRFSGHQFPNYSSELNVNALLLGDSALYLCASSFPRLQETQYFGPGTRLLVL.

The chain couples TRBV27 to TRBJ1-1, with a weak D call TRBD1 (5 bases). Trimming removed 3 bases at V and 6 bases at J, with 14 bases between. Germline CDR1 and CDR2: MNHEY and SMNVEV (reference sequence). This CDR3 is built from 14 residues. CDR3 in amino acids: CASSFTTGGPEAFF. The CDR3 DNA reads TGTGCCAGCAGTTTCACAACAGGAGGGCCTGAAGCTTTCTTT.

This chain links TRBV19 with TRBJ2-1; TRBD1 aligns across 11 bases. Germline lookup yields CDR1 LNHDA and CDR2 SQIVND (reference sequence). The junction had 12 bases not matched to a gene; V was cut back by 7 bases and J by 7 bases. The CDR3 contains 16 residues. This CDR3 is CASKVPGTGGENEQFF. The CDR3 nucleotides read TGTGCCAGTAAGGTGCCCGGGACAGGGGGAGAGAATGAGCAGTTCTTC.

The chain is built from TRBV14 and TRBJ1-1; TRBD1 agrees at 12 bases. J lost 0 bases, V lost 3 bases, and 2 bases had no gene match. Germline CDR1 and CDR2: SGHDN and FVKESK. The CDR3 loop spans 16 amino acids. The CDR3 sequence is CASSQGQGALNTEAFF. The CDR3 coding sequence is TGTGCCAGCAGCCAGGGACAGGGGGCCTTGAACACTGAAGCTTTCTTT.

The V call is TRBV5-6, the J call TRBJ1-3; D remains ambiguous. V gave up 0 bases and J gave up 0 bases, with 13 bases separating them. The germline CDR1 and CDR2 sequences are SGHDT and YYEEEE. The length of the CDR3 is 17 residues. This chain's CDR3 is CASSLERRGVSGNTIYF. The CDR3 DNA sequence: TGTGCCAGCAGCTTGGAGCGTCGAGGAGTCTCTGGAAACACCATATATTTT. Full variable domain (rest looked up from reference TRBV5-6 and TRBJ1-3): DAGVTQSPTHLIKTRGQQVTLRCSPKSGHDTVSWYQQALGQGPQFIFQYYEEEERQRGNFPDRFSGHQFPNYSSELNVNALLLGDSALYLCASSLERRGVSGNTIYFGEGSWLTVV.

The chain uses TRBV4-2 and TRBJ2-1; TRBD2 might be the D (6 bases). The CDR3 is made up of 15 amino acids. V lost 2 bases and J lost 5, with 13 bases in between. Germline assignment: CDR1 LGHNA and CDR2 YNFKEQ. CDR3 loop: CASSQSGGPHNEQFF. The DNA of the CDR3 is TGTGCCAGCAGCCAATCCGGGGGACCCCACAATGAGCAGTTCTTC.

J is TRBJ2-7 and V is TRBV27, with TRBD1 identical over 12 bases. Per germline, CDR1 MNHEY and CDR2 SMNVEV (reference sequence). This CDR3 is built from 15 residues. V lost 5 bases to trimming and J lost 5 bases; unmatched junction nucleotides: 7. The CDR3 here is CASSPRDRGPHEQYF. CDR3 coding DNA: TGTGCCAGCAGTCCCCGGGACAGGGGGCCCCACGAGCAGTACTTC.

V is TRBV27 and J is TRBJ1-4; TRBD1 matches at 12 bases. Trimming cost V 7 bases and J 5 bases; bases outside gene matches: 14. This CDR3 region has 18 residues. CDR1 MNHEY and CDR2 SMNVEV come from the germline V gene (reference sequence). CDR3 in amino acids: CASIPGTGGPHLNEKLFF. CDR3 in DNA: TGTGCCAGCATCCCCGGGACAGGGGGCCCCCATCTCAATGAAAAACTGTTTTTT.

The chain links TRBV7-6 to TRBJ2-7; D might be TRBD1 or TRBD2, each matching 6 bases. The germline V gene encodes CDR1 SGHVS and CDR2 FNYEAQ. The V end was cut by 2 bases, the J end by 3 bases, with 11 bases between. CDR3 length equals 14 residues. Here the CDR3 reads CASSLRGEGYEQYV. CDR3 nucleotide sequence: TGTGCCAGCAGCTTAAGGGGGGAAGGCTACGAGCAGTACGTC.

V is TRBV10-1 and J is TRBJ2-6, with TRBD1 identical over 7 bases. V lost 3 bases, J lost 0 bases, and 2 bases stayed unmatched. This CDR3 is built from 16 residues. CDR1 is WNHNN, CDR2 SYGVQD, per germline (reference sequence). The CDR3 loop is CASSDTGVSGANVLTF. For the CDR3, the DNA is TGCGCCAGCAGTGATACAGGGGTCTCTGGGGCCAACGTCCTGACTTTC.

Here the CDR3 DNA reads TGTGCCAGCAGCCCCGGGGCCTACAATCAGCCCCAGCATTTT. Encoded protein: CASSPGAYNQPQHF. V usage is TRBV28 and J usage is TRBJ1-5; maybe TRBD1 (5 bases). Germline V gene data show CDR1 as MDHEN and CDR2 as SYDVKM. Deletions cut 6 bases from V and 3 bases from J, with 12 bases between. This CDR3 spans 14 amino acids.

V is TRBV4-1 and J is TRBJ1-2, with D possibly matching TRBD1 (6 bases). The CDR3 runs 16 residues. The germline V and J ends were trimmed by 0 bases and 2 bases, with 13 bases remaining between them. Germline V lookup: CDR1 MGHRA, CDR2 YSYEKL. The CDR3 loop reads CASSQDSAGANYGYTF. The CDR3 DNA reads as TGCGCCAGCAGCCAAGATTCGGCAGGGGCCAACTATGGCTACACCTTC.

Details on this clone: Within the sample, other DNA sequences also encode this same CDR3. This chain connects TRBV6-1 to TRBJ2-7; 7 nucleotides align to TRBD1. CDR1 is MNHNS, CDR2 SASEGT, per germline. J gave up 3 bases and V 2 bases, and 4 bases lay outside the gene matches. The CDR3 covers 14 residues. The chain's CDR3 is CASSERRDSYEQYV. The DNA of the CDR3 is TGTGCCAGCAGTGAACGAAGGGACAGCTACGAGCAGTACGTC.

This clone was detected once. The chain combines TRBV2 with TRBJ1-3; no clear D. CDR1 is SNHLY and CDR2 is FYNNEI in the germline V gene. The germline V and J ends were trimmed by 5 bases and 0 bases, with 17 bases remaining between them. The CDR3 totals 17 residues. In DNA, the CDR3 is TGTGCCAGCAGTTTCGCCCAGTTCCAGGTCTCTGGAAACACCATATATTTT. Its translation: CASSFAQFQVSGNTIYF.

This chain joins TRBV28 and TRBJ2-1; TRBD2 agrees at 7 bases. Per germline, CDR1 MDHEN and CDR2 SYDVKM. CDR3 length equals 12 residues. V was clipped by 8 bases and J by 8 bases; unmatched bases: 6. The CDR3 region is CASCGGIDEQFF. The CDR3 DNA is TGTGCCAGCTGCGGGGGAATCGATGAGCAGTTCTTC.

The genes are TRBV9 and TRBJ2-3; D is tentatively TRBD1 or TRBD2 (5 bases each). The V end was cut by 0 bases, the J end by 5 bases, with 13 bases between. Germline V gene data show CDR1 as SGDLS and CDR2 as YYNGEE. This CDR3 is built from 15 residues. The CDR3 DNA follows: TGTGCCAGCAGCGTAGCATTGGGGGTTGAAGATACGCAGTATTTT. Translated, it gives CASSVALGVEDTQYF.

The chain combines TRBV6-5 with TRBJ2-2; D uncertain. Trimming left V 2 bases short and J 5 bases short, with 6 bases between. The CDR3 covers 13 residues. Germline V lookup: CDR1 MNHEY, CDR2 SVGAGI. The CDR3 nucleotides read TGTGCCAGCAGTTACCAGGTGACCGGGGAGCTGTTTTTT. Protein sequence: CASSYQVTGELFF.

This clone was counted only a few times. V usage is TRBV5-6 and J usage is TRBJ2-1; D gene unclear. This CDR3 is built from 11 residues. Germline-derived CDR1 and CDR2 are SGHDT and YYEEEE. Between the trimmed V and J ends, which lost 2 bases and 10 bases, there was a span of 7 bases. The CDR3 nucleotides are TGTGCCAGCAGCTTTATCCGGGAGCAGTTCTTC. Translation gives CASSFIREQFF.